The 22 T cell receptor beta chains presented below share a single source sample, sequenced in a study of cytomegalovirus exposure and HLA in healthy donors. This PCR relied on a set of 60 Vbeta primers and 13 Jbeta primers. Some clones are missing from TCRdb's copy, which holds only in-frame ones; the method was immunoSEQ multiplex PCR. The sample lists 100,000 to 120,000 clones, 80% to 85% seen once, with around 3% in the top ten. The specimen was PBMCs. The origin of the receptors is a woman aged 60 to 75 in good health and CMV-seropositive.

This clone showed up just once. The rearrangement links TRBV10-3 to TRBJ2-1; D remains unclear. CDR1 is ENHRY, CDR2 SYGVKD, per germline. CDR3 length: 14 residues. V lost 0 bases to trimming and J lost 6 bases, with 9 bases between them. CDR3 loop: CAISESGSPNEQFF. CDR3 sequence (DNA): TGTGCCATCAGTGAGTCGGGTAGCCCCAATGAGCAGTTCTTC.

This clone was observed a single time. The chain employs TRBV14 and TRBJ2-7; D might be TRBD1 (6 bases). The CDR3 has 17 amino acids. Per germline, CDR1 SGHDN and CDR2 FVKESK. Trimming removed 0 bases from V and 2 bases from J, with 17 bases in between. CDR3 sequence: CASSQDRGVGHTYEQYF. Here the CDR3 DNA reads TGTGCCAGCAGCCAAGATAGGGGTGTGGGACACACCTACGAGCAGTACTTC.

This clone appeared once. V usage is TRBV28 and J usage is TRBJ1-2; 10 bases align to TRBD1. Germline lookup yields CDR1 MDHEN and CDR2 SYDVKM. V lost 5 bases and J lost 4; bases outside the gene matches: 7. The CDR3 loop spans 15 amino acids. In DNA form, the CDR3 reads TGTGCCAGCAGTCTTAGGACAGGGGGTATCTATGGCTACACCTTC. Protein product: CASSLRTGGIYGYTF.

This clone was seen a single time. V and J are TRBV2 and TRBJ2-5; 7 bases map to TRBD2. The CDR3 loop spans 12 amino acids. Trimming removed 2 bases from V and 9 bases from J; junction bases left unmatched: 3. From germline, CDR1 is SNHLY and CDR2 FYNNEI. CDR3: CASSESGEAQYF. In DNA form, the CDR3 reads TGTGCCAGCAGTGAAAGCGGGGAGGCCCAGTACTTC. The variable domain in full, with the rest retrieved from reference TRBV2 and TRBJ2-5, is EPEVTQTPSHQVTQMGQEVILRCVPISNHLYFYWYRQILGQKVEFLVSFYNNEISEKSEIFDDQFSVERPDGSNFTLKIRSTKLEDSAMYFCASSESGEAQYFGPGTRLLVL.

J is TRBJ1-3 and V is TRBV10-3, with a weak D call TRBD1 (6 bases). The CDR3 runs to 13 residues. CDR1 ENHRY and CDR2 SYGVKD come from the germline V gene. V was pared by 5 bases and J by 8 bases, with 13 bases between. CDR3 sequence (DNA): TGTGCCATCAGTTCCGGGGCAGGGGACACCATATATTTT. This sequence encodes CAISSGAGDTIYF.

Here the CDR3 DNA reads TGTGCCAGTCAGGACAGTCTAAACACCATATATTTT. Protein: CASQDSLNTIYF. The J gene is TRBJ1-3, the V gene TRBV19; D possibly corresponds to TRBD1 (6 bases). This CDR3 comprises 12 residues. The germline CDR1 and CDR2 sequences are LNHDA and SQIVND (reference sequence). V was trimmed by 8 bases and J by 6 bases, leaving 11 bases between them.

This rearrangement joins TRBV27 to TRBJ2-3, with 7 bases matching TRBD2. Looked up from germline, CDR1 is MNHEY and CDR2 is SMNVEV (reference sequence). V shed 7 bases and J 0 bases; nucleotides not matched to a gene: 28. CDR3 length: 22 residues. The CDR3 nucleotides read TGTGCCAGCATCCAAAGGGTGTGGGCCGGGACTACTGAGGGGCCTAGCACAGATACGCAGTATTTT. Translating gives CASIQRVWAGTTEGPSTDTQYF.

CDR3: CASSPDPSRFSTDTQYF. The CDR3 DNA follows: TGTGCCAGCAGCCCCGATCCAAGCCGATTTAGCACAGATACGCAGTATTTT. The chain joins TRBV9 to TRBJ2-3; D uncertain. Germline lookup yields CDR1 SGDLS and CDR2 YYNGEE. The CDR3 length is 17 residues. The V end lost 4 bases, the J end lost 0 bases, and 18 bases lay between the germline ends.

The chain has TRBV2 and TRBJ1-4; the D is unclear. Trimming pared 8 bases from V and 3 bases from J, leaving 10 bases between. The germline V gene encodes CDR1 SNHLY and CDR2 FYNNEI. CDR3 length: 13 residues. In DNA, the CDR3 is TGTGCCAGCGAAAGGGAGTCTAATGAAAAACTGTTTTTT. Translating it yields CASERESNEKLFF.

J is TRBJ2-1 and V is TRBV9, with 7 positions matching TRBD2. J lost 8 bases, V lost 3 bases, and 14 bases had no gene match. In germline, CDR1 is SGDLS, CDR2 YYNGEE. The CDR3 consists of 16 residues. This chain's CDR3 is CASSGIPGLRAHEQFF. CDR3 nucleotide sequence: TGTGCCAGCAGCGGTATTCCGGGACTACGTGCCCATGAGCAGTTCTTC.

J is TRBJ1-2 and V is TRBV28, with 8 nucleotides matching TRBD1. The CDR3 is 16 amino acids. Trimming removed 3 bases from V and 4 bases from J; junction bases left unmatched: 10. Germline CDR1 and CDR2: MDHEN and SYDVKM. The CDR3 is CASSFLAGGAGYGYTF. CDR3 in DNA: TGTGCCAGCAGTTTTTTAGCAGGGGGCGCTGGCTATGGCTACACCTTC.

The V call is TRBV28, the J call TRBJ2-7; weak D call: TRBD2 (5 bases). The CDR3 has 17 residues. Trimming left V 3 bases short and J 4 bases short, with 22 bases between. CDR1 and CDR2 from the germline V gene are MDHEN and SYDVKM. The CDR3 loop reads CASSFLSLDSSKYEQYF. CDR3 DNA sequence: TGTGCCAGCAGTTTTCTATCCTTGGACTCAAGTAAATACGAGCAGTACTTC.

V and J are TRBV28 and TRBJ1-5; maybe TRBD1 (6 bases). The germline V gene has CDR1 MDHEN and CDR2 SYDVKM. The CDR3 is made up of 13 amino acids. The CDR3 DNA sequence: TGTGCGACCCAGGACAGTAACAATCAGCCCCAGCATTTT. This gives the protein CATQDSNNQPQHF.

The V and J genes are TRBV6-1 and TRBJ1-5, with 10 positions matching TRBD1. The CDR3 has 14 amino acids. CDR1 and CDR2 (germline): MNHNS, SASEGT. Trimming removed 6 bases from V and 7 bases from J; junction bases left unmatched: 6. For the CDR3, the DNA is TGTGCCAGCAGGGGACAGGGGTTTTACCAGCCCCAGCATTTT. It specifies CASRGQGFYQPQHF.

The V gene is TRBV11-2, the J gene TRBJ2-1, with a tentative D call TRBD1 (5 bases). CDR1 is SGHAT and CDR2 is FQNNGV in the germline V gene. The CDR3 spans 16 residues. The V gene lost 5 bases and the J gene lost 0 bases, with 14 bases spanning the gap. Here the CDR3 DNA reads TGTGCCAGCAGCCCAAGTGGGGCCAGCTCCTACAATGAGCAGTTCTTC. This codes for CASSPSGASSYNEQFF. The variable domain in full, with the rest retrieved from reference TRBV11-2 and TRBJ2-1, is EAGVAQSPRYKIIEKRQSVAFWCNPISGHATLYWYQQILGQGPKLLIQFQNNGVVDDSQLPKDRFSAERLKGVDSTLKIQPAKLEDSAVYLCASSPSGASSYNEQFFGPGTRLTVL.

V and J are TRBV15 and TRBJ2-7, with 7 bases identical to TRBD1. The CDR3 contains 19 residues. V was clipped by 5 bases and J by 3 bases; unmatched bases: 22. Germline V lookup: CDR1 LNHNV, CDR2 YYDKDF (reference sequence). DNA for the CDR3: TGTGCCACCAGCCGGCGTACCGGCGCTTTCGGGACAGCGGACTACGAGCAGTACTTC. This sequence encodes CATSRRTGAFGTADYEQYF.

V is TRBV10-3 and J is TRBJ1-1; no clear D. CDR1 is ENHRY and CDR2 is SYGVKD in the germline V gene. The CDR3 runs to 14 residues. V was trimmed by 0 bases and J by 1 base, leaving 6 bases between them. This chain's CDR3 is CAISESRRNTEAFF. DNA for the CDR3: TGTGCCATCAGTGAGTCGCGTAGGAACACTGAAGCTTTCTTT.

This chain connects TRBV6-5 to TRBJ2-1; 7 bases match TRBD2. The J segment lost 10 bases and the V segment lost 1 base, leaving 10 bases of the junction unmatched. The CDR3 extends over 15 amino acids. The germline V gene encodes CDR1 MNHEY and CDR2 SVGAGI. CDR3 coding DNA: TGTGCCAGCAGTTACTTAGGACTAGATTCTGGGGAGCAGTTCTTC. Its protein is CASSYLGLDSGEQFF.

The J gene is TRBJ2-3, the V gene TRBV18, with D unresolved. This CDR3 comprises 14 residues. With 1 base removed from V and 4 bases from J, the gap between germline ends came to 9 bases. From germline, CDR1 is KGHSH and CDR2 LQKENI. The CDR3 loop is CASSPLDRADTQYF. As DNA, the CDR3 is TGTGCCAGCTCACCACTAGATCGGGCAGATACGCAGTATTTT.

To note about this clone: The junction and the germline gene differ at one end; a read error may be behind it. The chain is built from TRBV7-7 and TRBJ2-3, with 11 bases lining up with TRBD2. Germline V gives CDR1 SSHAT, CDR2 FNYEAQ (reference sequence). The CDR3 is made up of 15 amino acids. In DNA form, the CDR3 reads TGTGCTAGCAGCTATAGCGGGAGGGCCCCAGATACGCAGTATTTT. It yields the protein CASSYSGRAPDTQYF.

This sequence joins TRBV20-1 and TRBJ2-3; maybe TRBD2 (6 bases). Germline values: CDR1 DFQATT, CDR2 SNEGSKA (reference sequence). The V and J ends lost 5 bases and 11 bases respectively, with 14 bases between them. The CDR3 spans 11 residues. The CDR3 region is CSAGGPMVQYF. The CDR3 DNA follows: TGCAGTGCTGGAGGGCCGATGGTGCAGTATTTT.

Points on this clone: One end of the junction fails to match germline, which may point to a read error. The CDR3 reads CASSLRAGGLNEQFF. DNA of the CDR3: TGTGCTAGCAGCTTACGTGCGGGAGGCTTGAATGAGCAGTTCTTC. This chain joins TRBV7-7 and TRBJ2-1, with 8 bases lining up with TRBD2. The CDR3 contains 15 residues. Germline lookup yields CDR1 SSHAT and CDR2 FNYEAQ (reference sequence).